Listed below are T cell receptor beta chains from one sample, sequenced in a study of CD8+ T cells in alopecia areata. Repertoires were generated with immunoSEQ multiplex PCR, while TCRdb's copy carries only in-frame clones and drops some. The repertoire has 200,000 or so clones, 58% of them found once; the top ten carry approximately 5.1%. The specimen comprised CD4+ T cells sorted from blood, sampled at week 24, from a patient treated with tofacitinib. The receptors derive from a human donor with alopecia areata. The CDR3 runs from the conserved cysteine through the conserved F or W. D genes are given only for firm matches. The listing skips clone size in some rows; elsewhere it reads once, few, many or a size class.

d_call	clone_size	v_call	j_call	cdr3_aa	cdr3_nt
NA	NA	TRBV30	TRBJ1-2	CAWTTGPGYGYTF	TGTGCCTGGACTACGGGACCTGGCTATGGCTACACCTTC
NA	NA	TRBV4-1	TRBJ1-1	CASSQVGDMNTEAFF	TGCGCCAGCAGCCAAGTGGGAGACATGAACACTGAAGCTTTCTTT
TRBD2	NA	TRBV25-1	TRBJ2-2	CASSEAGVTGELFF	TGTGCCAGCAGTGAGGCGGGAGTGACCGGGGAGCTGTTTTTT
NA	NA	TRBV2	TRBJ2-6	CASMTSLWLGANVLTF	TGTGCCAGCATGACTTCTCTGTGGCTTGGGGCCAACGTCCTGACTTTC
TRBD1	NA	TRBV7-9	TRBJ2-2	CASSWRTGRAGELFF	TGTGCCAGCAGCTGGAGGACAGGGCGGGCCGGGGAGCTGTTTTTT
NA	NA	TRBV6-1	TRBJ2-1	CASSEAVGRYNEQFF	TGTGCCAGCAGTGAAGCAGTCGGGAGATACAATGAGCAGTTCTTC
NA	few	TRBV18	TRBJ2-3	CASSPDTDTQYF	TGTGCCAGCTCACCAGACACAGATACGCAGTATTTT
NA	NA	TRBV5-6	TRBJ2-2	CASSHDRTGELFF	TGTGCCAGCAGCCACGACCGGACCGGGGAGCTGTTTTTT
TRBD2	NA	TRBV5-6	TRBJ2-7	CASSFLAGGAYEQYF	TGTGCCAGCAGCTTCCTAGCGGGAGGTGCCTACGAGCAGTACTTC
TRBD2	once	TRBV6-5	TRBJ2-5	CASSYSTSGGRETQYF	TGTGCCAGCAGTTACTCGACTAGCGGGGGGCGGGAGACCCAGTACTTC
NA	few	TRBV28	TRBJ2-3	CASSLDSSDTQYF	TGTGCCAGCAGCTTAGACAGTTCAGATACGCAGTATTTT
NA	NA	TRBV5-1	TRBJ2-3	CASSSPGTTDTQYF	TGCGCCAGCAGCTCACCGGGAACAACAGATACGCAGTATTTT
NA	NA	TRBV29-1	TRBJ1-1	CSVTVNTEAFF	TGCAGCGTCACGGTGAACACTGAAGCTTTCTTT
TRBD2	NA	TRBV27	TRBJ2-3	CASSPSGRRDTQYF	TGTGCCAGCAGTCCTAGCGGGAGAAGGGATACGCAGTATTTT
TRBD2	NA	TRBV29-1	TRBJ2-1	CSVRGLADYNEQFF	TGCAGCGTTAGGGGACTAGCGGACTACAATGAGCAGTTCTTC
NA	NA	TRBV6-6	TRBJ2-7	CASRSALGITYEQYF	TGTGCCAGCAGGTCCGCATTGGGGATCACCTACGAGCAGTACTTC
NA	NA	TRBV6-1	TRBJ2-5	CASSEAHTYQETQYF	TGTGCCAGCAGTGAAGCGCATACCTACCAAGAGACCCAGTACTTC
NA	NA	TRBV28	TRBJ2-7	CASRTGGSEQYF	TGTGCCAGCCGCACCGGAGGATCCGAGCAGTACTTC
TRBD1	few	TRBV29-1	TRBJ1-2	CSVVGQGVYGYTF	TGCAGCGTTGTAGGTCAGGGGGTGTATGGCTACACCTTC
TRBD2	few	TRBV5-4	TRBJ2-5	CASSLSSSGGEETQYF	TGTGCCAGCAGCTTGAGTTCTAGCGGGGGAGAAGAGACCCAGTACTTC
NA	NA	TRBV29-1	TRBJ2-7	CSVESPELSF	TGCAGCGTTGAAAGCCCGGAATTGAGCTTC
NA	few	TRBV28	TRBJ1-1	CASSLQYTEAFF	TGTGCCAGCAGTTTACAGTATACTGAAGCTTTCTTT
NA	NA	TRBV5-1	TRBJ2-7	CASSLNSMQYF	TGCGCCAGCAGCTTGAACAGTATGCAGTACTTC
NA	NA	TRBV29-1	TRBJ2-1	CSVENVTAGRNEQFF	TGCAGCGTTGAAAACGTGACTGCGGGCCGGAATGAGCAGTTCTTC
NA	NA	TRBV4-1	TRBJ2-4	CASSWPGGKGNIQYF	TGCGCCAGCAGCTGGCCGGGGGGCAAGGGAAACATTCAGTACTTC
NA	NA	TRBV30	TRBJ2-1	CAWTWTRDNEQFF	TGTGCCTGGACATGGACGAGGGACAATGAGCAGTTCTTC
TRBD2	NA	TRBV29-1	TRBJ2-3	CSASRGTTDTQYF	TGCAGCGCCTCGCGGGGGACCACAGATACGCAGTATTTT
NA	NA	TRBV5-1	TRBJ1-4	CASSSLDSNEKLFF	TGCGCCAGCAGCTCTCTTGACAGTAATGAAAAACTGTTTTTT
NA	NA	TRBV30	TRBJ1-1	CAWSVGGSNTEAFF	TGTGCCTGGAGTGTGGGCGGTTCTAACACTGAAGCTTTCTTT
NA	few	TRBV25-1	TRBJ2-7	CASSEEGRQYF	TGTGCCAGCAGTGAAGAGGGACGGCAGTACTTC
NA	NA	TRBV15	TRBJ2-3	CATSIWTGTTDTQYF	TGTGCCACCAGCATTTGGACTGGCACTACAGATACGCAGTATTTT
NA	NA	TRBV4-2	TRBJ1-1	CASSQEGAGYAEAFF	TGTGCCAGCAGCCAAGAAGGCGCAGGGTATGCTGAAGCTTTCTTT
TRBD2	NA	TRBV4-2	TRBJ2-1	CASSYAPLAGGVYEQFF	TGTGCCAGCAGCTACGCACCACTAGCGGGGGGTGTCTATGAGCAGTTCTTC
TRBD1	once	TRBV2	TRBJ2-7	CASTYRGPYEQYF	TGTGCCAGCACCTACAGGGGACCCTACGAGCAGTACTTC
TRBD1	few	TRBV29-1	TRBJ1-1	CSFGQGGTEAFF	TGCAGCTTCGGACAGGGGGGCACTGAAGCTTTCTTT
NA	NA	TRBV6-6	TRBJ2-7	CASSYAWESYEQYF	TGTGCCAGCAGTTACGCCTGGGAGTCCTACGAGCAGTACTTC
TRBD1	few	TRBV19	TRBJ2-7	CASSIPGQGGEQYF	TGTGCCAGTAGTATACCTGGACAGGGGGGCGAGCAGTACTTC
TRBD1	NA	TRBV29-1	TRBJ2-7	CSVEKDRGYEQYF	TGCAGCGTTGAGAAGGACAGGGGCTACGAGCAGTACTTC
NA	NA	TRBV29-1	TRBJ1-1	CSTQRGQNTEAFF	TGCAGCACCCAACGCGGACAGAACACTGAAGCTTTCTTT
NA	NA	TRBV9	TRBJ2-5	CASSRGLAGAQETQYF	TGTGCCAGCAGCCGAGGTTTGGCAGGGGCCCAAGAGACCCAGTACTTC
TRBD1	NA	TRBV4-1	TRBJ1-5	CASSPQGVSNQPQHF	TGCGCCAGCAGCCCCCAGGGGGTCAGCAATCAGCCCCAGCATTTT
TRBD1	NA	TRBV29-1	TRBJ1-2	CTITGGGGYTF	TGCACAATAACAGGGGGTGGTGGCTACACCTTC
TRBD2	many	TRBV2	TRBJ2-1	CASKAGEDNEQFF	TGTGCCAGCAAGGCGGGGGAGGACAATGAGCAGTTCTTC
TRBD2	NA	TRBV28	TRBJ2-5	CASSSHGSGRLETQYF	TGTGCCAGCAGTTCCCACGGTAGCGGGAGGTTGGAGACCCAGTACTTC
TRBD2	NA	TRBV28	TRBJ2-3	CASKLLAGTDTQYF	TGTGCCAGCAAACTGCTAGCGGGCACAGATACGCAGTATTTT